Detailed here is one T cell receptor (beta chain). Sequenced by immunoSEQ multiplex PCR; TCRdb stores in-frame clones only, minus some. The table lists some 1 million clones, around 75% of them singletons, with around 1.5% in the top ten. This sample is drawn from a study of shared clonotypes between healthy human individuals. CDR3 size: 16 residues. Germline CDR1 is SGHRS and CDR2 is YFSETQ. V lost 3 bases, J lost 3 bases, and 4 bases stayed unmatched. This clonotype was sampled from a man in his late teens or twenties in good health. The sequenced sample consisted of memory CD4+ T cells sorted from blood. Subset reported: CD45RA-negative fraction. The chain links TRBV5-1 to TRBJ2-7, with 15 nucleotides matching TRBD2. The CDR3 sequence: CASSYGLAGGNYEQYF. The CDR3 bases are TGCGCCAGCAGCTATGGACTAGCGGGAGGGAACTACGAGCAGTACTTC.